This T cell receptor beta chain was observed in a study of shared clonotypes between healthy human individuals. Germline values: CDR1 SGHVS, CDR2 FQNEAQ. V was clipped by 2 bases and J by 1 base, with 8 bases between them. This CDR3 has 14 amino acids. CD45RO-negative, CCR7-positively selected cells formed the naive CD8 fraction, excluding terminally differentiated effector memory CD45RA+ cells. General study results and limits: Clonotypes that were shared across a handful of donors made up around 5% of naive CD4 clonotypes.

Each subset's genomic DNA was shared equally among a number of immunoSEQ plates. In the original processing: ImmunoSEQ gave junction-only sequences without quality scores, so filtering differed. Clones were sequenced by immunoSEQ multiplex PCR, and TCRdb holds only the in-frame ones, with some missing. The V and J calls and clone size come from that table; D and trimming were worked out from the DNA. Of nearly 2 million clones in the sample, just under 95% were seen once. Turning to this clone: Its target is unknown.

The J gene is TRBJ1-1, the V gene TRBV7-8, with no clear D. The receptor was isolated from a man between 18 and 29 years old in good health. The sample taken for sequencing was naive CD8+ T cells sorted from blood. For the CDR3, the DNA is TGTGCCAGCAGCTTACTTTTGGGGAACACTGAAGCTTTCTTT. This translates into CASSLLLGNTEAFF.